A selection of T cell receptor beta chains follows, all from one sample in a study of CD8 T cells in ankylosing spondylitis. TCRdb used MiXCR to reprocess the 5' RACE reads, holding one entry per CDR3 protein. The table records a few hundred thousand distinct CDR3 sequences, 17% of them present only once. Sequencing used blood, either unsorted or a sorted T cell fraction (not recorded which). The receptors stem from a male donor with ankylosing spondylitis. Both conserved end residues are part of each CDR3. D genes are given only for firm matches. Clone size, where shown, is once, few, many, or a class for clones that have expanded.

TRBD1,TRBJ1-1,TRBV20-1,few,TGCAGTGCTGGGACGGCTACCGGGACAGGGGGAAAAGCTTTCTTT,CSAGTATGTGGKAFF
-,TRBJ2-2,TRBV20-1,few,TGCAGTGCTAGAGATGGAAGTCTGGTCGGTAGCACCGGGGAGCTGTTTTTT,CSARDGSLVGSTGELFF
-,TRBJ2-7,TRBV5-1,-,TGCGCCAGCAGCGGGGGGGCTAGCGGCCCAATTTACGAGCAGTACTTC,CASSGGASGPIYEQYF
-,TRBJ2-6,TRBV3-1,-,TGTGCCAGCAGCCAAGTAGCCCTTGGTGGGGCCAACGTCCTGACTTTC,CASSQVALGGANVLTF
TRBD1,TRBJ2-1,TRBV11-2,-,TGTGCCAGCAGCTTAGTTCTCCTGACAGGGGAGTTGGATAGTGGTGAGCAGTTCTTC,CASSLVLLTGELDSGEQFF
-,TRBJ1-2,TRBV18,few,TGTGCCAGCTCACCTTCGGAGCGCCGTAACTATGGCTACACCTTC,CASSPSERRNYGYTF
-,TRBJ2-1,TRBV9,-,TGTGCCAGCAGCCCGCACAGGTTGGCACACAATGAGCAGTTCTTC,CASSPHRLAHNEQFF
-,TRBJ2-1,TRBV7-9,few,TGTGCCAGCAGCTTAGGAGGTCTCTCCTACAATGAGCAGTTCTTC,CASSLGGLSYNEQFF
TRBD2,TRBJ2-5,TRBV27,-,TGTGCCAGCAGTTTAGCGGGGACGCTAGCGGGAGGAGGAGAGACCCAGTACTTC,CASSLAGTLAGGGETQYF
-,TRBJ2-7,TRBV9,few,TGTGCCAGCAGCCCTTCGTCTCAGGCCCGCGGGCAGTACTTC,CASSPSSQARGQYF
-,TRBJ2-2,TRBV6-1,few,TGTGCCAGCAGCATAGTGGAAAACACCGGGGAGCTGTTTTTT,CASSIVENTGELFF
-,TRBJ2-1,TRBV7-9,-,TGTGCCAGCAGCCCCGGGGACTCTAACAATGAGCAGTTCTTC,CASSPGDSNNEQFF
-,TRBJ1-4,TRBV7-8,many,TGTGCCAGCAGCTTTCGGATTGGGGCAACTAATGAAAAACTGTTTTTT,CASSFRIGATNEKLFF
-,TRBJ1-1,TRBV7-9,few,TGTGCCAGCAGCTCAGTTGGGGGTTACACTGAAGCTTTCTTT,CASSSVGGYTEAFF
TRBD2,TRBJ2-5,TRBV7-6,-,TGTGCCAGCAGGATGGGGGGGTGGGAGACCCAGTACTTC,CASRMGGWETQYF
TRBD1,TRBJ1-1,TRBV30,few,TGTGCCTGGAGTCCAGGGACAGGGGCCGAAGCTTTCTTT,CAWSPGTGAEAFF
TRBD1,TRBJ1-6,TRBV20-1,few,TGCAGTGCGCCGGGACAGCTTAATTCACCCCTCCACTTT,CSAPGQLNSPLHF
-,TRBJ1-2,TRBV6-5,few,TGTGCCAGCAGTTCGACTACCTATGGCTACACCTTC,CASSSTTYGYTF
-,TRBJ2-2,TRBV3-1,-,TGTGCCAGCAGCTATCCGAAGACATCGAACACCGGGGAGCTGTTTTTT,CASSYPKTSNTGELFF
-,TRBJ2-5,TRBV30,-,TGTGCCTGGAGTTTGGCGTTAGAGACCCAGTACTTC,CAWSLALETQYF
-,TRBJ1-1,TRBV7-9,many,TGTGCCAGCAGCGCGGGATGGGGGGACACTGAAGCTTTCTTT,CASSAGWGDTEAFF
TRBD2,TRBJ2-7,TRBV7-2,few,TGTGCCAGCAGCCGGACTAGCGGGAGCAGCGAGCAGTACTTC,CASSRTSGSSEQYF
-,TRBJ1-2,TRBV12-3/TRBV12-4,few,TGTGCCAGCAGTTTTGGTATGGGGGTAGGCTATGGCTACACCTTC,CASSFGMGVGYGYTF
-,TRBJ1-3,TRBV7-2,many,TGTGCCAGCACGAGGGTGGCCGGAAACACCATATATTTT,CASTRVAGNTIYF
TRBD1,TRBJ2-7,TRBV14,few,TGTGCCAGCAGCCAAGATGCCTCCCGGGACAGGGGGTATTTTTCCTACGAGCAGTACTTC,CASSQDASRDRGYFSYEQYF
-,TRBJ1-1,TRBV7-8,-,TGTGCCAGCAGCTTAGCGAGGCGCGACACTGAAGCTTTCTTT,CASSLARRDTEAFF
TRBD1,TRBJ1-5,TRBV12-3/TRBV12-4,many,TGTGCCAGCAGTTTAGGTGGACAGGGGAATCAGCCCCAGCATTTT,CASSLGGQGNQPQHF
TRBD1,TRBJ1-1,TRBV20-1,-,TGCAGTGCTAGCGCCCCAGGACAGGGGGCCGTTAACACTGAGGCTTTCTTT,CSASAPGQGAVNTEAFF
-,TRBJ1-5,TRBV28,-,TGTGCCAGCAGTACTACAGGGCGGAGATCCCAGCCCCAGCATTTT,CASSTTGRRSQPQHF
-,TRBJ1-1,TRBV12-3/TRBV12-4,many,TGTGCCAGCAGTTTCAGGGTCCAGAACACTGAAGCTTTCTTT,CASSFRVQNTEAFF
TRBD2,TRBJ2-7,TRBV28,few,TGTGCCAGCAGTTTAACCCTCTCAGCGGGATATGAGCAGTACTTC,CASSLTLSAGYEQYF
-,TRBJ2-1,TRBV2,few,TGTGCCAGCAGTGGAGATCTGAATGAGCAGTTCTTC,CASSGDLNEQFF
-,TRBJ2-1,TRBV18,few,TGTGCCAGCTTCCCTTCGACGGGGCCTCTCCAGAGCTCCTACAATGAGCAGTTCTTC,CASFPSTGPLQSSYNEQFF
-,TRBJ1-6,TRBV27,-,TGTGCCAGCAGTTTACGGGCCCCTACCTATAATTCACCCCTCCACTTT,CASSLRAPTYNSPLHF
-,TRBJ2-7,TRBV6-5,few,TGTGCCAGCAGTTACACATGGAGCTCCTACGAGCAGTACTTC,CASSYTWSSYEQYF
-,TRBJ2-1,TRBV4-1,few,TGCGCCAGCAGCGCCCGACAGAAGGCTAACAATGAGCAGTTCTTC,CASSARQKANNEQFF
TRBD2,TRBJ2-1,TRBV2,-,TGTGCCAGCAGTGAACGAAGGGGTTTTTGGGAGGGCAATAATGAGCAGTTCTTC,CASSERRGFWEGNNEQFF
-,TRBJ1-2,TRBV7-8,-,TGTGCCAGCAGCTGGGGACCGACTAACTATGGCTACACCTTC,CASSWGPTNYGYTF
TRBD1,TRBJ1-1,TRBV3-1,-,TGTGCCAGCAGCCAACTGGACAGGGAGGGCACTGAAGCTTTCTTT,CASSQLDREGTEAFF
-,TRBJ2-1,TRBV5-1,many,TGCGCCAGCCATGTGGGGTGGGGCTACAATGAGCAGTTCTTC,CASHVGWGYNEQFF
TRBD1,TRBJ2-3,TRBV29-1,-,TGCAGCGTTGCAGGGGGCGAAGATACGCAGTATTTT,CSVAGGEDTQYF
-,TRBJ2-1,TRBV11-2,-,TGTGCCAGCAGCTTAGTAGGAGGGGCATATTACAATGAGCAGTTCTTC,CASSLVGGAYYNEQFF
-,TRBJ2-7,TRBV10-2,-,TGCGCCAGCAGTGAGGTCGGGGGTCACGAGCAGTACTTC,CASSEVGGHEQYF